Detailed here is one TCR beta chain. Its antigen is not known. These data come from a study of CD8 T cells in Susac syndrome. Study-level findings and limits: As the study acknowledged, the number of individuals who were part of its TCR sequencing and HLA analysis was relatively small.

The T cells that were sequenced for TCR beta were CD8+ and CD4+ cells from blood. When the RNA was reverse transcribed, random hexamers were used with an input of roughly 0.5 to 1 ug. The method of amplification for TCR beta CDR3 was immunoSEQ multiplex PCR, covering 54 Vbeta and 13 Jbeta. TCRdb re-analysed the immunoSEQ multiplex PCR reads in MiXCR, keeping a single row per CDR3 protein. Of 150,000 to 200,000 distinct CDR3 sequences listed, roughly 94% are singletons. The material sequenced was CD4+ T cells from PBMCs. The source of this sequence is a human donor in good health.

CDR3 amino acids: CSANRGYEQYF. DNA of the CDR3: TGCAGTGCTAATCGGGGCTACGAGCAGTACTTC. The chain recombines TRBV20-1 with TRBJ2-7, with D perhaps TRBD2 (5 bases). CDR1 and CDR2 (germline): DFQATT, SNEGSKA (reference sequence). The CDR3 length is 11 residues. V lost 4 bases, J lost 3 bases, and 7 bases lay in between.